One sample yielded the 7 T cell receptor beta chains listed below, sequenced in a study of early T cells in non-severe SARS-CoV-2 infection. TCRdb reanalysed the 5' RACE reads using MiXCR and keeps one entry per CDR3 protein. The table records about 58,000 distinct CDR3 sequences, 12% of them present only once. The sample in question was whole blood, obtained at baseline. These TCRs come from an adult who was a healthcare worker with PCR-confirmed SARS-CoV-2 infection or an uninfected control (not recorded which). The donor label of this sample is uncertain.

This clonotype was seen once. The gene calls are TRBV7-3 and TRBJ2-1, with D perhaps matching TRBD1 (7 bases). Trimming removed 5 bases from V and 10 bases from J, with 18 bases in between. The germline CDR1 and CDR2 sequences are SGHTA and FQGTGA. The CDR3 contains 14 residues. CDR3 region: CASSPGARGREQFF. The CDR3 DNA reads TGTGCCAGCAGCCCGGGGGCTAGGGGGCGAGAGCAGTTCTTC.

This clonotype occurred many times. CDR3: CASSFGSGSPLHF. The CDR3, as DNA: TGTGCCAGCAGTTTTGGCAGCGGATCACCCCTCCACTTT. The chain employs TRBV12-3 or TRBV12-4 and TRBJ1-6, with unresolved D. With 3 bases removed from V and 10 bases from J, the gap between germline ends came to 10 bases. The CDR3 has 13 amino acids.

This clonotype occurred a few times. The chain carries TRBV7-2 and TRBJ2-3; D is perhaps TRBD2 (6 bases). Germline-derived CDR1 and CDR2 are SGHTA and FQGNSA. The germline V and J ends were trimmed by 4 bases and 1 base, with 6 bases remaining between them. CDR3 length equals 13 residues. This CDR3 is CASSWGGTDTQYF. CDR3 in DNA: TGTGCCAGCAGCTGGGGGGGCACAGATACGCAGTATTTT. Full variable domain (outside the CDR3, taken from reference TRBV7-2 and TRBJ2-3): GAGVSQSPSNKVTEKGKDVELRCDPISGHTALYWYRQSLGQGLEFLIYFQGNSAPDKSGLPSDRFSAERTGGSVSTLTIQRTQQEDSAVYLCASSWGGTDTQYFGPGTRLTVL.

The genes are TRBV11-2 and TRBJ1-1; D possibly corresponds to TRBD1 (6 bases). Germline assignment: CDR1 SGHAT and CDR2 FQNNGV. With 7 bases removed from V and 6 bases from J, the gap between germline ends came to 21 bases. This CDR3 is built from 15 residues. The CDR3: CASTPGGAVTSEAFF. The CDR3 DNA is TGTGCCAGCACCCCCGGGGGGGCAGTAACTTCTGAAGCTTTCTTT.

There are many counts of this clonotype. The chain combines TRBV11-3 with TRBJ2-1, with 12 bases matching TRBD2. This CDR3 has 18 amino acids. V was clipped by 0 bases and J by 7 bases; unmatched bases: 10. The germline V gene has CDR1 SGHNT and CDR2 YENEEA. CDR3 sequence reads: CASSLDSLAGGHGNEQFF. CDR3 coding DNA: TGTGCCAGCAGCTTAGACTCCCTAGCGGGGGGGCATGGGAATGAGCAGTTCTTC.

The CDR3 here is CASRALQGRPDTQYF. In DNA, the CDR3 is TGTGCCAGCAGGGCACTTCAGGGGAGACCAGATACGCAGTATTTT. The rearrangement joins TRBV12-3 or TRBV12-4 to TRBJ2-3, with D possibly matching TRBD1 (6 bases). The CDR3 is 15 amino acids. Trimming left V 6 bases short and J 4 bases short, with 17 bases between.

This clonotype was counted many times. The chain uses TRBV20-1 and TRBJ2-1; 9 bases map to TRBD2. V shed 5 bases and J 2 bases; nucleotides not matched to a gene: 13. The germline V gene has CDR1 DFQATT and CDR2 SNEGSKA (reference sequence). The CDR3 totals 17 residues. The CDR3 bases are TGCAGTGCTTACCCCGTTAGCGGGGGTAACACCTACAATGAGCAGTTCTTC. It codes for CSAYPVSGGNTYNEQFF.